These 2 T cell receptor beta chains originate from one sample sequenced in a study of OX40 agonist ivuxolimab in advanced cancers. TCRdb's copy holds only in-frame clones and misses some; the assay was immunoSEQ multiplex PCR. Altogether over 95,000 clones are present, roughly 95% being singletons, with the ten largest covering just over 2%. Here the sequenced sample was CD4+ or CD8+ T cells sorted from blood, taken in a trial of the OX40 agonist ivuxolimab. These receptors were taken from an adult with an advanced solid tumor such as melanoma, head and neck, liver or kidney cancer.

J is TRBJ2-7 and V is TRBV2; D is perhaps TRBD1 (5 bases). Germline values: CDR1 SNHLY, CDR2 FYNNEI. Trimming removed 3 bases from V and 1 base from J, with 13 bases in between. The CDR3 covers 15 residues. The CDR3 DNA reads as TGTGCCAGCAGTGATATCGTAGGGGTATCCTACGAGCAGTACTTC. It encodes CASSDIVGVSYEQYF. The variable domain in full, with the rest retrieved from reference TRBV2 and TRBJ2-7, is EPEVTQTPSHQVTQMGQEVILRCVPISNHLYFYWYRQILGQKVEFLVSFYNNEISEKSEIFDDQFSVERPDGSNFTLKIRSTKLEDSAMYFCASSDIVGVSYEQYFGPGTRLTVT.

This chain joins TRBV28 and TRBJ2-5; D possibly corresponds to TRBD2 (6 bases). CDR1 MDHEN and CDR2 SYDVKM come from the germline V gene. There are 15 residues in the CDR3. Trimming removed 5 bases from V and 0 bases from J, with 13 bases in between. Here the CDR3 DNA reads TGTGCCAGCAGTCCTCCAGGCGGGAACCAAGAGACCCAGTACTTC. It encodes CASSPPGGNQETQYF.